The present T cell receptor (beta chain) was sequenced within a study of molecular identifiers for immune sequencing clone quantification. General study points: Clone sizes could be underestimated for highly expanded clones when identical TCR molecules share a barcode.

Remarks on this clonotype: Its specificity is not known. A much larger clone differs by one base, so this may be a read error.

The CDR3 has 16 residues. TCRdb processed the PCR reads anew with MiXCR; each CDR3 protein has one entry. Of around 40,000 distinct CDR3 sequences in the sample, about 20% were seen once. The chain has TRBV23-1 and TRBJ2-2, with D tentatively TRBD1 (6 bases). Being an ORF, TRBV23-1 has a function that is uncertain. Sequencing used naive CD8+ T cells from blood, with Jurkat cell RNA spiked in. The subset here: FACS-sorted CD8+CD4-CCR7+CD45RA+ naive T cells. The clonotype originates from a human donor in good health. Some libraries in this study had Jurkat cell RNA spiked in. The CDR3 DNA sequence: TGCGCCAGCGGTCAAAGGCGGACAGTGAACACCGGGGAGCTGTTTTTT. Residues: CASGQRRTVNTGELFF.